Included here is one T cell receptor beta chain sequence, with context. The antigen is unknown. V lost 4 bases to trimming and J lost 10 bases, with 11 bases between them. This CDR3 comprises 12 residues. CDR1 and CDR2 (germline): SEHNR, FQNEAQ (reference sequence). The record originates from a study of cytomegalovirus exposure and HLA in healthy donors. Across the study: Drawn from HLA-typed donors, roughly 87 million unique TCRs were held in an early data release. Points from the study as a whole: In a later analysis, a missense DCLRE1C variant was linked to TCR beta V- and J-gene trimming.

The study ran its PCR with 60 Vbeta and 13 Jbeta primers. Libraries were prepared by immunoSEQ multiplex PCR; TCRdb keeps only in-frame clonotypes and omits some of them. The sample records about 140,000 clones, about 86% being singletons. The V call is TRBV7-9, the J call TRBJ2-1, with D possibly being TRBD2 (5 bases). Sequencing input: PBMCs. This TCR was recovered from a man between 35 and 55 years old in good health and CMV-seropositive. The CDR3 protein is CASSYNPGEQFF. The CDR3 DNA follows: TGTGCCAGCAGCTATAATCCGGGAGAGCAGTTCTTC. The whole variable domain, remainder taken from reference TRBV7-9 and TRBJ2-1, is DTGVSQNPRHKITKRGQNVTFRCDPISEHNRLYWYRQTLGQGPEFLTYFQNEAQLEKSRLLSDRFSAERPKGSFSTLEIQRTEQGDSAMYLCASSYNPGEQFFGPGTRLTVL.